Shown below are 30 T cell receptor beta chains from a single sample sequenced in a study of blood T cell repertoires in COVID-19. Profiled with immunoSEQ multiplex PCR; TCRdb holds only in-frame clones, not every one. This sample carries about 140,000 clones, 70% to 85% of them seen once, and the ten largest clones take 1.5% to 2%. Sequenced input: PBMCs or T cells enriched from blood (not recorded which). The receptors derive from a woman between 18 and 29 years old who had been exposed to COVID-19.

This clone showed up just once. This chain uses TRBV21-1 with TRBJ1-1; TRBD1, the D gene given by the table, was not confirmed from the DNA. TRBV21-1 is noted as a pseudogene. The CDR3 has 14 amino acids. Written as DNA, the CDR3 is TGTGCCAGCAGCAGAATGGAGGGGGCCACTGAAGCTTTCTTT. Encoded protein: CASSRMEGATEAFF.

This CDR3 reads CASSDASGRAMYEQYF. The DNA for the CDR3 is TGTGCCAGCAGTGACGCGAGCGGGAGGGCCATGTACGAGCAGTACTTC. The V call is TRBV6-1, the J call TRBJ2-7, with 10 bases fitting TRBD2. This CDR3 spans 16 amino acids. Germline trimming cut 3 bases from V and 4 bases from J; bases unmatched to any gene: 9. Germline lookup yields CDR1 MNHNS and CDR2 SASEGT.

J is TRBJ1-5 and V is TRBV5-5; no reliable D call. CDR1 and CDR2 from the germline V gene are SGHKS and YYEKEE (reference sequence). V was trimmed by 0 bases and J by 5 bases, leaving 15 bases between them. The CDR3 length is 16 residues. CDR3 DNA sequence: TGTGCCAGCAGCTTGGACCTGGGGAGGCGTTATCAGCCCCAGCATTTT. Amino acids: CASSLDLGRRYQPQHF.

The rearrangement links TRBV27 to TRBJ1-5, with a possible D match to TRBD1 (5 bases). V was trimmed by 0 bases and J by 1 base, leaving 10 bases between them. The CDR3 spans 16 residues. The V gene's germline CDR1 is MNHEY and CDR2 SMNVEV (reference sequence). CDR3 nucleotide sequence: TGTGCCAGCAGTTTATCGATTGGGGGGAGCAATCAGCCCCAGCATTTT. It specifies CASSLSIGGSNQPQHF.

The V call is TRBV24-1, the J call TRBJ1-3; possible D gene TRBD1, 6 bases. CDR1 is KGHDR, CDR2 SFDVKD, per germline. The V and J ends lost 6 bases and 0 bases respectively, with 17 bases between them. The CDR3 has 17 residues. The CDR3 reads CATSKTGTIRSGNTIYF. The DNA for the CDR3 is TGTGCCACCAGTAAAACAGGGACTATCCGCTCTGGAAACACCATATATTTT.

The rearrangement uses TRBV19 and TRBJ1-5, with D hard to call. There are 16 residues in the CDR3. Germline loops: CDR1 LNHDA, CDR2 SQIVND (reference sequence). Trimming stripped 5 bases from V and 0 bases from J, with 14 bases between. CDR3 nucleotides: TGTGCCAGTAGTCCTAGCGGGCGCCCTAGCAATCAGCCCCAGCATTTT. It is translated as CASSPSGRPSNQPQHF.

This rearrangement joins TRBV7-2 to TRBJ1-1; 7 bases agree with TRBD1. CDR3 length: 14 amino acids. Losses at the gene ends were 3 bases for V and 6 bases for J; bases not matched to a gene: 7. The V gene's germline CDR1 is SGHTA and CDR2 FQGNSA. In DNA form, the CDR3 reads TGTGCCAGCAGCTTTCGACAGGGATGGGCTGAAGCTTTCTTT. Encoded protein: CASSFRQGWAEAFF.

This chain links TRBV19 with TRBJ2-3; 8 bases fit TRBD2. CDR1 is LNHDA, CDR2 SQIVND, per germline (reference sequence). The CDR3 consists of 17 residues. V lost 1 base, J lost 6 bases, and 12 bases stayed unmatched. CDR3 residues: CASSIGIDPGGPDTQYF. DNA of the CDR3: TGTGCCAGTAGTATAGGCATCGACCCGGGAGGGCCCGATACGCAGTATTTT.

V is TRBV7-2 and J is TRBJ1-4; 8 bases agree with TRBD1. Germline loops: CDR1 SGHTA, CDR2 FQGNSA. After removal of 5 bases from V and 8 bases from J, the junction contained 7 bases not matched to a gene. There are 14 residues in the CDR3. The CDR3 spells CASSAGQGGEKLFF. The CDR3 nucleotides read TGTGCCAGCAGCGCCGGACAGGGTGGGGAAAAACTGTTTTTT.

The gene calls are TRBV18 and TRBJ2-5, with TRBD2 as a possible D gene (6 bases). Trimming left V 2 bases short and J 5 bases short, with 9 bases between. The CDR3 loop spans 13 amino acids. From germline, CDR1 is KGHSH and CDR2 LQKENI. The CDR3 here is CASSPGEVETQYF. CDR3 nucleotides: TGTGCCAGCTCACCAGGGGAGGTGGAGACCCAGTACTTC.

The chain recombines TRBV29-1 with TRBJ1-5; 11 nucleotides line up with TRBD1. The V and J ends lost 4 bases and 0 bases, in that order; junction bases with no gene match: 8. The length of the CDR3 is 17 residues. CDR1 is SQVTM, CDR2 ANQGSEA, per germline. The CDR3 coding sequence is TGCAGCGTTGGACCGGGACAGGGGGAAGGTAGCAATCAGCCCCAGCATTTT. This sequence encodes CSVGPGQGEGSNQPQHF.

The chain carries TRBV9 and TRBJ1-5, with TRBD1 matching 7 bases. V gave up 2 bases and J gave up 5 bases; unmatched junction bases: 1. Looked up from germline, CDR1 is SGDLS and CDR2 is YYNGEE. The CDR3 sequence is 13 residues long. The CDR3 reads CASSVRGHQPQHF. The CDR3 region has the DNA TGTGCCAGCAGCGTGAGGGGGCATCAGCCCCAGCATTTT.

This clone was seen many times. The chain employs TRBV6-4 and TRBJ2-1, with 10 bases aligning to TRBD1. The CDR3 sequence is 15 residues long. V trimming: 2 bases; J trimming: 3 bases; junction bases outside the gene matches: 1. Germline values: CDR1 MRHNA, CDR2 SNTAGT. In DNA form, the CDR3 reads TGTGCCAGCAGTGACCGGACAGGGGGCTACAATGAGCAGTTCTTC. Its translation is CASSDRTGGYNEQFF.

This clone has just a few counts. The chain recombines TRBV7-2 with TRBJ1-2; TRBD1 aligns across 9 bases. V shed 5 bases, J shed 4 bases, and the junction held 8 bases outside the gene matches. The germline gives CDR1 SGHTA, CDR2 FQGNSA. The CDR3 is 15 residues long. In DNA, the CDR3 is TGTGCCAGCAGCCCCGGACAGGGGAACCTCTATGGCTACACCTTC. Protein product: CASSPGQGNLYGYTF.

The J gene is TRBJ1-5, the V gene TRBV28; D may be TRBD1 (6 bases). Germline CDR1 reads MDHEN; CDR2 reads SYDVKM. Between the trimmed V and J ends, which lost 3 bases and 2 bases, there was a span of 14 bases. CDR3 length: 16 amino acids. The CDR3 protein is CASSLVGKGGNQPQHF. CDR3 sequence (DNA): TGTGCCAGCAGTTTGGTCGGGAAGGGGGGCAATCAGCCCCAGCATTTT.

The chain uses TRBV27 and TRBJ2-3, with 11 bases matching TRBD2. The CDR3 is made up of 16 amino acids. Trimming removed 6 bases from V and 6 bases from J; junction bases left unmatched: 11. The germline V gene encodes CDR1 MNHEY and CDR2 SMNVEV (reference sequence). The CDR3 loop reads CASSLIAGGPLDTQYF. The CDR3 nucleotides are TGTGCCAGCAGCCTTATAGCGGGAGGGCCTCTGGATACGCAGTATTTT.

As regards this clone: Other nucleotide sequences from this sample produce the same CDR3. The V and J genes are TRBV18 and TRBJ1-1, with D uncertain. The germline gives CDR1 KGHSH, CDR2 LQKENI. Trimming took off 3 bases at V and 1 base at J, with 6 bases between the two ends. CDR3 length: 13 amino acids. DNA of the CDR3: TGTGCCAGCTCACCCGGGGAGAACACTGAAGCTTTCTTT. It specifies CASSPGENTEAFF.

The V gene is TRBV5-6, the J gene TRBJ1-5; 7 bases map to TRBD1. Trimming removed 3 bases from V and 2 bases from J; junction bases left unmatched: 8. CDR3 length: 16 amino acids. Germline loops: CDR1 SGHDT, CDR2 YYEEEE. The CDR3: CASSYRTGLGNQPQHF. DNA of the CDR3: TGTGCCAGCAGCTACCGGACAGGCTTGGGCAATCAGCCCCAGCATTTT. Combining the CDR3 with reference TRBV5-6 and TRBJ1-5 gives the whole variable domain DAGVTQSPTHLIKTRGQQVTLRCSPKSGHDTVSWYQQALGQGPQFIFQYYEEEERQRGNFPDRFSGHQFPNYSSELNVNALLLGDSALYLCASSYRTGLGNQPQHFGDGTRLSIL.

The chain couples TRBV30 to TRBJ2-1; 9 bases match TRBD2. Germline trimming cut 4 bases from V and 7 bases from J; bases unmatched to any gene: 5. Germline V CDR1 and CDR2: GTSNPN, SVGIG (reference sequence). The CDR3 has 13 amino acids. The CDR3 spells CAWTGTSRNEQFF. In DNA, the CDR3 is TGTGCCTGGACCGGGACTAGCCGTAATGAGCAGTTCTTC. Filled out from reference TRBV30 and TRBJ2-1, the complete variable domain reads SQTIHQWPATLVQPVGSPLSLECTVEGTSNPNLYWYRQAAGRGLQLLFYSVGIGQISSEVPQNLSASRPQDRQFILSSKKLLLSDSGFYLCAWTGTSRNEQFFGPGTRLTVL.

V gene TRBV27 combines with J gene TRBJ1-2, with 10 bases lining up with TRBD1. The CDR3 covers 15 residues. The J segment lost 4 bases and the V segment lost 2 bases, leaving 4 bases of the junction unmatched. Germline CDR1 reads MNHEY; CDR2 reads SMNVEV (reference sequence). CDR3 sequence: CASSLGTGALYGYTF. The CDR3 DNA is TGTGCCAGCAGTTTAGGGACAGGGGCCCTCTATGGCTACACCTTC.

The J gene is TRBJ1-6, the V gene TRBV9; D might be TRBD1 (6 bases). The germline gives CDR1 SGDLS, CDR2 YYNGEE. The CDR3 spans 16 residues. V lost 0 bases and J lost 7, with 14 bases in between. In DNA form, the CDR3 reads TGTGCCAGCAGCGTAGGGGGGGGCGCGGACAATTCACCCCTCCACTTT. Amino acid sequence: CASSVGGGADNSPLHF.

J is TRBJ2-1 and V is TRBV19; D not certain. Germline loops: CDR1 LNHDA, CDR2 SQIVND (reference sequence). The V and J ends lost 6 bases and 0 bases respectively, with 9 bases between them. The CDR3 spans 14 residues. CDR3 in amino acids: CASSGESSYNEQFF. CDR3 bases: TGTGCCAGTAGCGGAGAAAGCTCCTACAATGAGCAGTTCTTC.

V usage is TRBV6-2 or TRBV6-3 and J usage is TRBJ1-1, with a tentative D call TRBD1 (5 bases). Germline V lookup: CDR1 MNHEY, CDR2 SVGEGT. V was pared by 0 bases and J by 5 bases, with 16 bases between. This CDR3 region has 16 residues. The CDR3 bases are TGTGCCAGCAGTTACTCTCTGGGGAGGGGAGGAACTGAAGCTTTCTTT. Its translation is CASSYSLGRGGTEAFF.

The CDR3 nucleotides are TGCGCCAGCAGCTTGGGGGGCGGAATCACTGAAGCTTTCTTT. This codes for CASSLGGGITEAFF. The V call is TRBV5-1, the J call TRBJ1-1, with D maybe TRBD1 (5 bases). Germline-derived CDR1 and CDR2 are SGHRS and YFSETQ. Between the trimmed V and J ends, which lost 0 bases and 4 bases, there was a span of 10 bases. There are 14 residues in the CDR3.

The chain employs TRBV18 and TRBJ2-1; no firm D call. Between the trimmed V and J ends, which lost 0 bases and 7 bases, there was a span of 10 bases. Germline V CDR1 and CDR2: KGHSH, LQKENI. The CDR3 runs 14 residues. In nucleotides, the CDR3 is TGTGCCAGCTCACCACCGTTAGCAAGAAATGAGCAGTTCTTC. Amino acid sequence: CASSPPLARNEQFF.

The rearrangement joins TRBV2 to TRBJ1-5; tentatively, D is TRBD1 (6 bases). This CDR3 comprises 17 residues. Trimming shortened V by 8 bases and J by 0 bases, and 20 bases separated the two germline ends. Germline CDR1 reads SNHLY; CDR2 reads FYNNEI. CDR3 in amino acids: CASCEGQGNLSNQPQHF. CDR3 sequence (DNA): TGTGCCAGCTGCGAGGGTCAGGGGAATCTTAGCAATCAGCCCCAGCATTTT. Full variable domain (missing parts from reference TRBV2 and TRBJ1-5): EPEVTQTPSHQVTQMGQEVILRCVPISNHLYFYWYRQILGQKVEFLVSFYNNEISEKSEIFDDQFSVERPDGSNFTLKIRSTKLEDSAMYFCASCEGQGNLSNQPQHFGDGTRLSIL.

This chain uses TRBV7-8 with TRBJ2-3, with 9 bases lining up with TRBD2. The CDR3 contains 14 residues. Unmatched junction bases numbered 6, after V lost 5 bases and J lost 6 bases. Germline lookup yields CDR1 SGHVS and CDR2 FQNEAQ. For the CDR3, the DNA is TGTGCCAGCAGCCCTCGGACTAGCGCTGATACGCAGTATTTT. It encodes CASSPRTSADTQYF.

This clone appeared once. J is TRBJ2-1 and V is TRBV11-3; 7 nucleotides line up with TRBD2. The CDR3 loop spans 16 amino acids. After removal of 5 bases from V and 0 bases from J, the junction contained 7 bases not matched to a gene. Germline V gene lookup returns CDR1 SGHNT and CDR2 YENEEA. The CDR3 DNA sequence: TGTGCCAGCAGCCCTCACTCTAGCGGCTCCTACAATGAGCAGTTCTTC. Its protein product is CASSPHSSGSYNEQFF.

The rearrangement uses TRBV4-1 and TRBJ2-3, with TRBD2 matching 10 bases. Germline CDR1 and CDR2: MGHRA and YSYEKL. V shed 1 base, J shed 1 base, and the junction held 5 bases outside the gene matches. This CDR3 comprises 17 residues. The CDR3 region is CASSQGLAGWGTDTQYF. As DNA, the CDR3 is TGCGCCAGCAGCCAAGGACTAGCGGGTTGGGGCACAGATACGCAGTATTTT.

This rearrangement joins TRBV28 to TRBJ1-1; D unresolved. CDR3 length: 13 amino acids. V lost 10 bases, J lost 0 bases, and 12 bases lay in between. The V gene's germline CDR1 is MDHEN and CDR2 SYDVKM. CDR3 in DNA: TGTGCCACCAAAGACACCTTGAACACTGAAGCTTTCTTT. Amino acid sequence: CATKDTLNTEAFF.